This T cell receptor (beta chain) is drawn from a study of T cell changes during pregnancy in multiple sclerosis. Germline lookup yields CDR1 LNHDA and CDR2 SQIVND (reference sequence). Trimming took 7 bases from V and 7 from J, leaving 14 bases between them. The CDR3 has 13 residues. TCRdb keeps only in-frame clones here, not all; method: immunoSEQ multiplex PCR. The repertoire holds 70,000 to 95,000 clones, with around nine tenths as singletons. Material: peripheral blood, obtained in the second trimester of pregnancy. J is TRBJ2-1 and V is TRBV19; no reliable D call. The TCR comes from a female donor in good health, enrolled as a control in a pregnancy study. DNA of the CDR3: TGTGCCAGTACCCAGGTTCGGTCTAATGAGCAGTTCTTC. This sequence encodes CASTQVRSNEQFF.